The 28 T cell receptor beta chains below were found in one sample sequenced in a study of blood T cells in healthy people across ages. PCR was performed a second time for roughly 6 to 12 cycles using a sample-barcoded 5' primer and a J-beta primer mix. TCRdb passed the 5' RACE reads through MiXCR, listing each CDR3 protein once. The data show hundreds of thousands of distinct CDR3 sequences, 25% to 35% seen once. The specimen sequenced was blood. These receptors were taken from a woman older than 75 in good health.

This clonotype was found once. It is likely a read error, because the conserved phenylalanine at the end of the CDR3 is missing. The chain uses TRBV12-3 or TRBV12-4 and TRBJ2-3; the match to TRBD2 covers 9 bases. J was trimmed by 4 bases and V by 6 bases; bases with no gene match: 8. This CDR3 spans 15 amino acids. CDR3 region: CASSQSGGPADTQYL. The CDR3 DNA sequence: TGTGCCAGCAGCCAAAGCGGGGGGCCCGCAGATACGCAGTATTTG.

This clonotype was counted many times. The rearrangement links TRBV28 to TRBJ2-7; TRBD1 matches at 8 bases. This CDR3 region has 14 residues. V shed 6 bases and J 3 bases; nucleotides not matched to a gene: 7. Germline-derived CDR1 and CDR2 are MDHEN and SYDVKM. CDR3 DNA sequence: TGTGCCAGCAGATCCGGGACAGGCGACTACGAGCAGTACTTC. As protein: CASRSGTGDYEQYF.

This clonotype came up many times. The genes are TRBV20-1 and TRBJ2-3; TRBD2 agrees at 7 bases. This CDR3 comprises 13 residues. V dropped 5 bases and J dropped 6; count of bases not matched to a gene: 8. Germline V gene data show CDR1 as DFQATT and CDR2 as SNEGSKA (reference sequence). This CDR3 reads CSAGPGGWDTQYF. CDR3 bases: TGCAGTGCTGGACCCGGGGGGTGGGATACGCAGTATTTT.

As concerns this clonotype: No conserved phenylalanine or tryptophan ends this CDR3, so it is likely a read error. V gene TRBV7-8 combines with J gene TRBJ1-5; 9 bases are shared with TRBD1. Germline-derived CDR1 and CDR2 are SGHVS and FQNEAQ. The CDR3 runs 16 residues. The CDR3 is CVSSPMGQGVGQPQHL. CDR3 DNA: TGTGTCAGCAGCCCGATGGGACAGGGCGTTGGCCAGCCCCAGCATTTG.

The chain couples TRBV6-2 or TRBV6-3 to TRBJ2-1, with unresolved D. Deletions cut 4 bases from V and 6 bases from J, with 7 bases between. CDR1 and CDR2 from the germline V gene are MNHEY and SVGEGT. The CDR3 consists of 12 residues. CDR3 sequence: CASSSLCNEQFF. The CDR3 region has the DNA TGTGCCAGCAGTTCCCTCTGCAATGAGCAGTTCTTC.

Details on this clonotype: Just one base apart from a much larger clone, this may be a read error. The V and J genes are TRBV6-2 or TRBV6-3 and TRBJ2-1; 12 bases map to TRBD2. Germline V lookup: CDR1 MNHEY, CDR2 SVGEGT. The CDR3 extends over 15 amino acids. After removal of 8 bases from V and 6 bases from J, the junction contained 8 bases not matched to a gene. CDR3: CASGIPGLAGNEQFF. The DNA of the CDR3 is TGTGCCAGCGGTATACCGGGACTAGCGGGCAATGAGCAGTTCTTC.

The chain couples TRBV12-3 or TRBV12-4 to TRBJ1-1; 8 bases agree with TRBD1. The V and J ends lost 3 bases and 5 bases, in that order; junction bases with no gene match: 5. CDR3 length: 14 amino acids. The DNA for the CDR3 is TGTGCCAGCAGTTTGGCCAGGGGGCCTACTGAAGCTTTCTTT. Residues: CASSLARGPTEAFF.

V usage is TRBV6-6 and J usage is TRBJ2-1, with 9 nucleotides matching TRBD2. The V gene's germline CDR1 is MNHNY and CDR2 SVGAGI (reference sequence). This CDR3 contains 16 residues. V lost 6 bases to trimming and J lost 10 bases; unmatched junction nucleotides: 16. The CDR3 loop is CASSRGPERGAREQFF. The CDR3 nucleotides read TGTGCCAGCAGCCGAGGACCTGAGCGGGGGGCTCGAGAGCAGTTCTTC.

This clonotype was observed a few times. J is TRBJ2-1 and V is TRBV30, with 13 bases lining up with TRBD2. The CDR3 has 15 amino acids. The germline gives CDR1 GTSNPN, CDR2 SVGIG (reference sequence). Trimming took 2 bases from V and 4 from J; bases not matched to a gene: 2. The CDR3 loop is CAWSRGLAGYNEQFF. The CDR3 coding sequence is TGTGCCTGGAGTAGGGGACTAGCGGGATACAATGAGCAGTTCTTC.

This chain links TRBV6-1 with TRBJ1-2; possible D gene TRBD1, 6 bases. Germline values: CDR1 MNHNS, CDR2 SASEGT. V gave up 3 bases and J gave up 4 bases, with 15 bases separating them. The CDR3 contains 15 residues. CDR3 nucleotides: TGTGCCAGCAGTGATTCGGGGGCGCGGGCCTATGGCTACACCTTC. It is translated as CASSDSGARAYGYTF.

This clonotype was counted many times. The chain carries TRBV20-1 and TRBJ2-3; 12 positions agree with TRBD2. Trimming took 2 bases from V and 11 from J; bases not matched to a gene: 5. The CDR3 covers 13 residues. Germline values: CDR1 DFQATT, CDR2 SNEGSKA (reference sequence). The CDR3 loop reads CSARLAGGIGQYF. The CDR3 DNA is TGCAGTGCTAGACTAGCGGGGGGGATCGGGCAGTATTTT.

As for this clonotype: One end of the junction fails to match germline, which may point to a read error. The chain joins TRBV10-1 to TRBJ2-7; D call uncertain. Germline V gene data show CDR1 as WNHNN and CDR2 as SYGVQD (reference sequence). CDR3 length: 14 residues. CDR3 bases: TGCGCCAGCAGGGAGTCCCGACCACCCTACGAGCAGTACTTC. Residues: CASRESRPPYEQYF.

V and J are TRBV5-1 and TRBJ2-7; D unresolved. The CDR3 contains 13 residues. Trimming left V 3 bases short and J 3 bases short, with 10 bases between. Germline V gives CDR1 SGHRS, CDR2 YFSETQ. CDR3 in amino acids: CASSSGNIYEQYF. CDR3 DNA sequence: TGCGCCAGCAGCTCCGGCAATATCTACGAGCAGTACTTC.

This clonotype was detected many times. The chain joins TRBV6-2 or TRBV6-3 to TRBJ2-1, with D maybe TRBD1 (6 bases). Between the trimmed V and J ends, which lost 6 bases and 15 bases, there was a span of 18 bases. The CDR3 covers 12 residues. The germline gives CDR1 MNHEY, CDR2 SVGEGT. CDR3 loop: CASRDSVHGAFF. In DNA form, the CDR3 reads TGTGCCAGCAGGGACAGCGTTCATGGCGCGTTCTTC.

The chain joins TRBV28 to TRBJ2-1, with 10 bases that match TRBD2. Trimming at V came to 6 bases and at J to 6 bases, leaving 8 bases not matched to a gene. There are 15 residues in the CDR3. CDR1 and CDR2 (germline): MDHEN, SYDVKM. This CDR3 reads CASRSRLAGSNEQFF. In nucleotides, the CDR3 is TGTGCCAGCAGGTCACGACTAGCGGGCAGCAATGAGCAGTTCTTC.

In this sample, this clonotype turned up a few times. The V call is TRBV6-1, the J call TRBJ1-2, with 8 nucleotides matching TRBD1. CDR3 size: 15 residues. Trimming took 4 bases from V and 1 from J; bases not matched to a gene: 5. Germline CDR1 reads MNHNS; CDR2 reads SASEGT. CDR3 sequence reads: CASSATTGGNYGYTF. CDR3 DNA: TGTGCCAGCAGTGCAACAACAGGGGGTAACTATGGCTACACCTTC.

This clonotype was found once. This CDR3 is CASSLDWTVETQYF. The CDR3 DNA reads as TGTGCCAGCAGCTTAGATTGGACAGTTGAGACCCAGTACTTC. This chain joins TRBV7-2 and TRBJ2-5; TRBD1 is a possible D gene (6 bases). This CDR3 has 14 amino acids. Trimming stripped 1 base from V and 5 bases from J, with 11 bases between. Germline lookup yields CDR1 SGHTA and CDR2 FQGNSA.

The V call is TRBV12-3 or TRBV12-4, the J call TRBJ2-2, with 9 nucleotides matching TRBD2. J gave up 1 base and V 4 bases, and 4 bases lay outside the gene matches. This CDR3 is 16 amino acids long. The DNA for the CDR3 is TGTGCCAGCAGTTCCCTGACTAGCGGGAACACCGGGGAGCTGTTTTTT. It codes for CASSSLTSGNTGELFF.

This clonotype occurred a few times. The chain combines TRBV7-9 with TRBJ2-5, with 12 bases that match TRBD2. The germline gives CDR1 SEHNR, CDR2 FQNEAQ (reference sequence). The ends lost 1 base at V and 4 bases at J; junction bases unmatched: 7. This CDR3 region has 17 residues. The CDR3, as DNA: TGTGCCAGCAGCTTAGGGGCTAGCGGGGGGGCCGGAGAGACCCAGTACTTC. Translation gives CASSLGASGGAGETQYF.

This clonotype was picked up many times. V and J are TRBV7-2 and TRBJ2-6; 8 bases are shared with TRBD1. The germline V gene has CDR1 SGHTA and CDR2 FQGNSA. The CDR3 extends over 19 amino acids. V shed 4 bases, J shed 0 bases, and the junction held 11 bases outside the gene matches. This chain's CDR3 is CASSSPRTGPSSGANVLTF. The CDR3 DNA reads TGTGCCAGCAGCTCACCCAGGACAGGGCCTTCCTCTGGGGCCAACGTCCTGACTTTC.

The chain couples TRBV2 to TRBJ2-7; TRBD2 matches 7 bases. V dropped 6 bases and J dropped 2; count of bases not matched to a gene: 10. The germline V gene has CDR1 SNHLY and CDR2 FYNNEI. CDR3 size: 15 residues. The CDR3 region has the DNA TGTGCCAGCAGGGAAAGGCTAGCGGAAGCCTACGAGCAGTACTTC. It codes for CASRERLAEAYEQYF.

This chain joins TRBV12-3 or TRBV12-4 and TRBJ2-2, with TRBD1 matching 10 bases. With 4 bases clipped from V and 4 bases from J, the junction kept 6 bases outside the gene matches. This CDR3 contains 16 residues. CDR3 coding DNA: TGTGCCAGCAGTTCGAGGACAGGGGGTATCACCGGGGAGCTGTTTTTT. Translating it yields CASSSRTGGITGELFF.

The chain uses TRBV6-5 and TRBJ2-4; 12 bases agree with TRBD1. The J call may be mistaken, given a closer DNA end match to TRBJ2-7. CDR3 size: 15 residues. Germline CDR1 MNHEY, CDR2 SVGAGI. CDR3 sequence reads: CASSHRDRGPYEQYF. CDR3 nucleotide sequence: TGTGCCAGCAGCCACCGGGACAGGGGGCCCTACGAGCAGTACTTC.

This clonotype was observed at least ten times. V gene TRBV7-9 combines with J gene TRBJ2-1, with D hard to call. The ends were cut back, 4 bases at V and 4 bases at J, with 14 bases in the middle. This CDR3 is built from 15 residues. The germline CDR1 and CDR2 sequences are SEHNR and FQNEAQ (reference sequence). The CDR3 reads CASSSPGLGYNEQFF. DNA of the CDR3: TGTGCCAGCAGCTCGCCGGGCCTTGGGTACAATGAGCAGTTCTTC.

There are a few counts of this clonotype. The chain recombines TRBV14 with TRBJ1-4; D is ambiguous. The CDR3 runs to 15 residues. V lost 3 bases and J lost 4, with 12 bases in between. Germline CDR1 SGHDN, CDR2 FVKESK. The CDR3 nucleotides are TGTGCCAGCAGCCAGTTGGTACCCGTTAATGAAAAACTGTTTTTT. Translation: CASSQLVPVNEKLFF. Variable domain in full (rest from reference TRBV14 and TRBJ1-4): EAGVTQFPSHSVIEKGQTVTLRCDPISGHDNLYWYRRVMGKEIKFLLHFVKESKQDESGMPNNRFLAERTGGTYSTLKVQPAELEDSGVYFCASSQLVPVNEKLFFGSGTQLSVL.

This chain connects TRBV20-1 to TRBJ1-2; 8 nucleotides line up with TRBD1. CDR1 is DFQATT, CDR2 SNEGSKA, per germline (reference sequence). J lost 4 bases, V lost 2 bases, and 3 bases had no gene match. The CDR3 is 13 residues long. The CDR3 nucleotides are TGCAGTGCTAGATCTGGGACAGGCTATGGCTACACCTTC. It codes for CSARSGTGYGYTF.

In its sample, this clonotype was seen many times. The chain carries TRBV7-9 and TRBJ2-5, with 7 bases aligning to TRBD1. This CDR3 region has 15 residues. The V and J ends lost 5 bases and 2 bases, in that order; junction bases with no gene match: 8. Germline CDR1 is SEHNR and CDR2 is FQNEAQ (reference sequence). CDR3 sequence reads: CASSPRDSPQETQYF. The CDR3 nucleotides are TGTGCCAGCAGCCCACGGGACAGCCCTCAAGAGACCCAGTACTTC. Complete variable domain (other parts from reference TRBV7-9 and TRBJ2-5): DTGVSQNPRHKITKRGQNVTFRCDPISEHNRLYWYRQTLGQGPEFLTYFQNEAQLEKSRLLSDRFSAERPKGSFSTLEIQRTEQGDSAMYLCASSPRDSPQETQYFGPGTRLLVL.

This clonotype was recorded at least ten times. The chain carries TRBV28 and TRBJ1-2; 7 nucleotides line up with TRBD1. CDR3 length: 14 residues. Germline lookup yields CDR1 MDHEN and CDR2 SYDVKM. V trimming: 5 bases; J trimming: 6 bases; junction bases outside the gene matches: 9. Here the CDR3 reads CASSTTGMWDGYTF. In nucleotides, the CDR3 is TGTGCCAGCAGTACGACAGGGATGTGGGATGGCTACACCTTC.